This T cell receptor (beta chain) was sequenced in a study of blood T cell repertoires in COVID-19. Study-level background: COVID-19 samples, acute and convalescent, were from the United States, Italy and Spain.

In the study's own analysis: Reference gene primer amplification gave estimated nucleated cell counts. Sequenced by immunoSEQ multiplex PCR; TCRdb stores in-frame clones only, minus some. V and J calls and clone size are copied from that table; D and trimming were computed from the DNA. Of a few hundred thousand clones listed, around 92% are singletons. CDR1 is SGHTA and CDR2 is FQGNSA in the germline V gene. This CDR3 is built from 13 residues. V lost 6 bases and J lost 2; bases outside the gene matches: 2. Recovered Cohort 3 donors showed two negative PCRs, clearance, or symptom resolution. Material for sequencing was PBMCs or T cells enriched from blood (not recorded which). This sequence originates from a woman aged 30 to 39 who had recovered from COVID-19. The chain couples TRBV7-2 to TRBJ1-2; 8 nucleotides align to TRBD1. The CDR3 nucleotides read TGTGCCAGCAGTCGACAGGGGAACTATGGCTACACCTTC. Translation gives CASSRQGNYGYTF.